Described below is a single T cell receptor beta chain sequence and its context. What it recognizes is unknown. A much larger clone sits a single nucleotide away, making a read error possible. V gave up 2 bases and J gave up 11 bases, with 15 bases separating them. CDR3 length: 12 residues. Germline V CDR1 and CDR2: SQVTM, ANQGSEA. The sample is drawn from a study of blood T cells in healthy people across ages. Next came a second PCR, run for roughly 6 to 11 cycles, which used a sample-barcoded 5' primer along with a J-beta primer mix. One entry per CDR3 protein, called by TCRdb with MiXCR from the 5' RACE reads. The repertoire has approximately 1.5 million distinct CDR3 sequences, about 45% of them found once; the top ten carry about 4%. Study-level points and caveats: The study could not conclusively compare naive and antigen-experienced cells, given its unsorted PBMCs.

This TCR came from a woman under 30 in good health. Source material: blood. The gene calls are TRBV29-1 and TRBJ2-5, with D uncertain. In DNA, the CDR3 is TGCAGCGTTGAACAGGTCGGCAATGAGCAGTACTTC. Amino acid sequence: CSVEQVGNEQYF.